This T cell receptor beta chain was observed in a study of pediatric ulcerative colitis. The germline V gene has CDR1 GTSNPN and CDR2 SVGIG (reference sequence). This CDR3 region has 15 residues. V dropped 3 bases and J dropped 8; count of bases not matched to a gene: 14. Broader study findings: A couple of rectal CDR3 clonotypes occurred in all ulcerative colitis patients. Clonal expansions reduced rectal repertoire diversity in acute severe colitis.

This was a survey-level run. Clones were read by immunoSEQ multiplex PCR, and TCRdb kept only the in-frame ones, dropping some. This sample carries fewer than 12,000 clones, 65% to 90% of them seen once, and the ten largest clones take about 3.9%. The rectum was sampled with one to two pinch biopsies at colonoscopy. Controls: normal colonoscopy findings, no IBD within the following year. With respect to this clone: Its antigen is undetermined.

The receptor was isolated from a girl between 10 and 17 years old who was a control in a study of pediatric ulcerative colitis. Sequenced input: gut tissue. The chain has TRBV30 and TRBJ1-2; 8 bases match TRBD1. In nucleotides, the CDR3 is TGTGCCTGGAGAGGTTTAGCAGGGGGCGCGGAGGGCTACACCTTC. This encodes CAWRGLAGGAEGYTF.